The 15 T cell receptor beta chains given below trace back to one sample, sequenced in a study of blood T cell repertoires in COVID-19. Sequenced by immunoSEQ multiplex PCR; TCRdb stores in-frame clones only, minus some. Of approximately 150,000 clones listed, about four fifths were seen once; the top ten hold around 8.1%. The sequencing sample was made of peripheral blood. These receptors all come from a woman aged 55 to 70 with COVID-19, enrolled during active disease.

The CDR3 DNA reads as TGTGCCACCAGCAGACTCGGACAGGGGGATTGGTCGAACACTGAAGCTTTCTTT. It is translated as CATSRLGQGDWSNTEAFF. This chain uses TRBV15 with TRBJ1-1; 10 nucleotides line up with TRBD1. Losses at the gene ends were 2 bases for V and 1 base for J; bases not matched to a gene: 10. CDR3 length equals 18 residues. CDR1 is LNHNV, CDR2 YYDKDF, per germline (reference sequence).

This chain joins TRBV18 and TRBJ2-2, with 8 bases matching TRBD2. The CDR3 consists of 16 residues. The V and J ends lost 2 bases and 0 bases, in that order; junction bases with no gene match: 2. Per the germline V gene, CDR1 is KGHSH and CDR2 is LQKENI. CDR3 nucleotide sequence: TGTGCCAGCTCACCAGCGGGGGGCGCGAACACCGGGGAGCTGTTTTTT. This translates into CASSPAGGANTGELFF.

The chain is built from TRBV7-2 and TRBJ2-4, with D possibly TRBD1 on 6 matching bases. The CDR3 is 16 residues long. The V end lost 0 bases, the J end lost 0 bases, and 9 bases lay between the germline ends. The germline V gene encodes CDR1 SGHTA and CDR2 FQGNSA. CDR3 sequence: CASSLARDIAKNIQYF. CDR3 DNA sequence: TGTGCCAGCAGCTTAGCGAGGGACATAGCCAAAAACATTCAGTACTTC.

The chain combines TRBV9 with TRBJ2-3; tentatively, D is TRBD2 (6 bases). This CDR3 has 15 amino acids. Trimming pared 1 base from V and 1 base from J, leaving 10 bases between. The germline V gene has CDR1 SGDLS and CDR2 YYNGEE. CDR3 protein: CASSVRGGGTDTQYF. CDR3 nucleotide sequence: TGTGCCAGCAGCGTAAGAGGAGGGGGCACAGATACGCAGTATTTT.

This chain uses TRBV28 with TRBJ2-1, with D perhaps matching TRBD2 (6 bases). The CDR3 has 15 amino acids. The V gene's germline CDR1 is MDHEN and CDR2 SYDVKM. The ends were cut back, 5 bases at V and 6 bases at J, with 17 bases in the middle. In nucleotides, the CDR3 is TGTGCCAGCAGTCCCCTCGGGGATAGCGGCAATGAGCAGTTCTTC. This sequence encodes CASSPLGDSGNEQFF.

The V call is TRBV2, the J call TRBJ2-1, with D possibly TRBD2 on 6 matching bases. This CDR3 is built from 14 residues. CDR1 and CDR2 (germline): SNHLY, FYNNEI. The V end was cut by 3 bases, the J end by 8 bases, with 14 bases between. The CDR3 loop reads CASSDGGWGDEQFF. Written as DNA, the CDR3 is TGTGCCAGCAGTGACGGAGGGTGGGGCGATGAGCAGTTCTTC.

Written as DNA, the CDR3 is TGTGCCAGCTCACCAAGGGGCGTGGAGACCCAGTACTTC. Encoded protein: CASSPRGVETQYF. This sequence joins TRBV18 and TRBJ2-5, with D possibly being TRBD1 (5 bases). Trimming took off 2 bases at V and 5 bases at J, with 9 bases between the two ends. The CDR3 runs to 13 residues. Germline CDR1 reads KGHSH; CDR2 reads LQKENI.

The rearrangement links TRBV11-2 to TRBJ2-1; D might be TRBD2 (6 bases). V lost 5 bases and J 7 bases, leaving 18 bases between the germline ends. CDR3 length: 15 residues. Germline CDR1 is SGHAT and CDR2 is FQNNGV. The CDR3 DNA reads as TGTGCCAGCAGCGAACCGGGCGTAGGAGGGAATGAGCAGTTCTTC. It encodes CASSEPGVGGNEQFF.

This chain joins TRBV27 and TRBJ2-7, with TRBD1 identical over 9 bases. The CDR3 contains 16 residues. The V gene's germline CDR1 is MNHEY and CDR2 SMNVEV (reference sequence). With 6 bases clipped from V and 1 base from J, the junction kept 10 bases outside the gene matches. The chain's CDR3 is CASRTFGQGISYEQYF. CDR3 coding DNA: TGTGCCAGCAGGACCTTCGGACAGGGGATATCCTACGAGCAGTACTTC.

The J gene is TRBJ2-3, the V gene TRBV29-1; maybe TRBD2 (5 bases). Trimming shortened V by 4 bases and J by 11 bases, and 13 bases separated the two germline ends. The CDR3 is 11 residues long. Germline V gene data show CDR1 as SQVTM and CDR2 as ANQGSEA. Here the CDR3 DNA reads TGCAGCGTTGGAGAGGAGGCCAGGCAGTATTTT. Protein: CSVGEEARQYF.

This clone was observed at least ten times. The V call is TRBV28, the J call TRBJ1-5; TRBD1 agrees at 8 bases. The CDR3 runs 12 residues. J lost 6 bases, V lost 11 bases, and 6 bases had no gene match. The germline gives CDR1 MDHEN, CDR2 SYDVKM. CDR3 DNA: TGTGCCGGCAACAGGGGGAGTCAGCCCCAGCATTTT. Residues: CAGNRGSQPQHF.

This rearrangement joins TRBV28 to TRBJ2-5, with 9 bases lining up with TRBD2. Germline V lookup: CDR1 MDHEN, CDR2 SYDVKM. The V segment lost 5 bases and the J segment 5 bases; nucleotides outside the gene matches: 6. The CDR3 has 14 residues. Here the CDR3 DNA reads TGTGCCAGCAGTGCGGGGGGGGCGCTTGAGACCCAGTACTTC. Its protein product is CASSAGGALETQYF.

This clone came up once. The gene calls are TRBV5-1 and TRBJ1-2, with a weak D call TRBD1 (5 bases). CDR1 SGHRS and CDR2 YFSETQ come from the germline V gene. The CDR3 has 15 residues. V was shortened by 6 bases and J by 2 bases, with 17 bases between the two germline ends. The CDR3 region is CASNRSPTENYGYTF. For the CDR3, the DNA is TGCGCCAGCAATAGGTCCCCGACAGAAAACTATGGCTACACCTTC.

This chain links TRBV19 with TRBJ2-1; 9 bases map to TRBD1. The CDR3 has 15 amino acids. After removal of 5 bases from V and 12 bases from J, the junction contained 14 bases not matched to a gene. The germline CDR1 and CDR2 sequences are LNHDA and SQIVND (reference sequence). In DNA form, the CDR3 reads TGTGCCAGTAGTGCTGGACAGGGGAGTATACGCGGGCAGTTCTTC. Its protein product is CASSAGQGSIRGQFF. The complete variable domain, with remaining parts taken from reference TRBV19 and TRBJ2-1, reads DGGITQSPKYLFRKEGQNVTLSCEQNLNHDAMYWYRQDPGQGLRLIYYSQIVNDFQKGDIAEGYSVSREKKESFPLTVTSAQKNPTAFYLCASSAGQGSIRGQFFGPGTRLTVL.

This chain connects TRBV5-5 to TRBJ2-2, with TRBD1 as a possible D gene (5 bases). V lost 4 bases, J lost 1 base, and 5 bases lay in between. The CDR3 covers 13 residues. CDR1 and CDR2 (germline): SGHKS, YYEKEE (reference sequence). In DNA, the CDR3 is TGTGCCAGCAGCCAGGGGAACACCGGGGAGCTGTTTTTT. Translating gives CASSQGNTGELFF.